This TCR beta chain was observed in a study of beta chain features in type 1 diabetes. Study as a whole: Age, gender and cell yields were alike across patients and healthy donors. General observations from the study: Moderate but significant shortening of TCRB CDR3s was recorded in all four CD4+ subsets from Type 1 diabetes patients. A closer apparent resemblance between naive, central memory and Treg TCRB repertoires was seen in patients than in healthy donors.

The CDR3 sequence is 16 residues long. After removal of 3 bases from V and 0 bases from J, the junction contained 7 bases not matched to a gene. In germline, CDR1 is SGHTA, CDR2 FQGNSA. A word on this clone: What it binds is not known.

cDNA synthesis used the whole RNA isolate, giving expressed TCRB sequences. TCRdb keeps only in-frame clones here, not all; method: immunoSEQ multiplex PCR. The data hold about 700,000 clones, with about an eighth observed a single time. Once sorted, every population was more than 95% pure. The receptor was isolated from a man between 18 and 35 years old with type 1 diabetes. The sequenced sample was naive CD4+ T cells from blood. The chain joins TRBV7-2 to TRBJ1-1; 7 nucleotides match TRBD1. CDR3 in amino acids: CASSLAGQVMNTEAFF. CDR3 DNA sequence: TGTGCCAGCAGCTTGGCCGGACAGGTTATGAACACTGAAGCTTTCTTT.